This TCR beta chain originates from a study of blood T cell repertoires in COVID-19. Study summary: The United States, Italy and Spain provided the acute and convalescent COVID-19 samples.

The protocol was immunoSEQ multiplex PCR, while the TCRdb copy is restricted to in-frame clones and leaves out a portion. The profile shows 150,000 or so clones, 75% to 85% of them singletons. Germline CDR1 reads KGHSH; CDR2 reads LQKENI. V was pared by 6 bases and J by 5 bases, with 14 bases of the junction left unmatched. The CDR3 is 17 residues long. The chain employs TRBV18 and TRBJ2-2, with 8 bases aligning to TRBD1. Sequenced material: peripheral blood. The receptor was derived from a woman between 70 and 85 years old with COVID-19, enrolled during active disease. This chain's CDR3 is CASSRQGTTGITGELFF. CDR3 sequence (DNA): TGTGCCAGCTCCCGACAGGGGACGACTGGGATAACCGGGGAGCTGTTTTTT.